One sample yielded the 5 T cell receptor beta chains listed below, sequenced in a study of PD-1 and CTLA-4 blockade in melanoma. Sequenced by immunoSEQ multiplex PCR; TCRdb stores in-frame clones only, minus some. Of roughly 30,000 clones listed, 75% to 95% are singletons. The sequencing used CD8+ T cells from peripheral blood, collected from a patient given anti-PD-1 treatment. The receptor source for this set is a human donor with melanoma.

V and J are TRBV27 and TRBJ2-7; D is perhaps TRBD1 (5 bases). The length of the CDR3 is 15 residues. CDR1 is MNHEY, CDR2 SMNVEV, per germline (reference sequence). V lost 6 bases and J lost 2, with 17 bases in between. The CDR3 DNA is TGTGCCAGCAGGGTATCAGGGATACTGCCCTACGAGCAGTACTTC. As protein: CASRVSGILPYEQYF.

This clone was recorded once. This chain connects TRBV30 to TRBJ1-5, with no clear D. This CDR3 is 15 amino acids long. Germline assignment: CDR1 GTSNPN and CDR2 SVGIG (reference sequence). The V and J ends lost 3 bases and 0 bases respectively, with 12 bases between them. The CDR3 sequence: CAWSSDGNSNQPQHF. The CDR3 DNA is TGTGCCTGGAGCTCGGACGGTAATAGCAATCAGCCCCAGCATTTT.

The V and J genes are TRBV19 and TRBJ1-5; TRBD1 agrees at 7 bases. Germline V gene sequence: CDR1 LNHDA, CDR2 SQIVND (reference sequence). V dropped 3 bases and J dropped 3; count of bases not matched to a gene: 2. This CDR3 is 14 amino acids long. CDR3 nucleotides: TGTGCCAGTAGTATGGGGACAGACAATCAGCCCCAGCATTTT. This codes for CASSMGTDNQPQHF. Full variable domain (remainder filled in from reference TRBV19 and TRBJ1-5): DGGITQSPKYLFRKEGQNVTLSCEQNLNHDAMYWYRQDPGQGLRLIYYSQIVNDFQKGDIAEGYSVSREKKESFPLTVTSAQKNPTAFYLCASSMGTDNQPQHFGDGTRLSIL.

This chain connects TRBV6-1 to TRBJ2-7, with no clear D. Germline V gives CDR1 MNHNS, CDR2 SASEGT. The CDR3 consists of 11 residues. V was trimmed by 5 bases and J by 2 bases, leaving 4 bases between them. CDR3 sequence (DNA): TGTGCCAGCAGTTCCACCTACGAGCAGTACTTC. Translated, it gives CASSSTYEQYF.

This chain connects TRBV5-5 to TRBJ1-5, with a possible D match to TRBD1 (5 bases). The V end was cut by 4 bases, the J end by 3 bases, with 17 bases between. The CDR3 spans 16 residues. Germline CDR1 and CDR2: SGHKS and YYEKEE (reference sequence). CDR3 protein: CASSLVGTALNQPQHF. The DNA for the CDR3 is TGTGCCAGCAGCCTGGTAGGGACGGCCCTCAATCAGCCCCAGCATTTT. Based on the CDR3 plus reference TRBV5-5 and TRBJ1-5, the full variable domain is DAGVTQSPTHLIKTRGQQVTLRCSPISGHKSVSWYQQVLGQGPQFIFQYYEKEERGRGNFPDRFSARQFPNYSSELNVNALLLGDSALYLCASSLVGTALNQPQHFGDGTRLSIL.